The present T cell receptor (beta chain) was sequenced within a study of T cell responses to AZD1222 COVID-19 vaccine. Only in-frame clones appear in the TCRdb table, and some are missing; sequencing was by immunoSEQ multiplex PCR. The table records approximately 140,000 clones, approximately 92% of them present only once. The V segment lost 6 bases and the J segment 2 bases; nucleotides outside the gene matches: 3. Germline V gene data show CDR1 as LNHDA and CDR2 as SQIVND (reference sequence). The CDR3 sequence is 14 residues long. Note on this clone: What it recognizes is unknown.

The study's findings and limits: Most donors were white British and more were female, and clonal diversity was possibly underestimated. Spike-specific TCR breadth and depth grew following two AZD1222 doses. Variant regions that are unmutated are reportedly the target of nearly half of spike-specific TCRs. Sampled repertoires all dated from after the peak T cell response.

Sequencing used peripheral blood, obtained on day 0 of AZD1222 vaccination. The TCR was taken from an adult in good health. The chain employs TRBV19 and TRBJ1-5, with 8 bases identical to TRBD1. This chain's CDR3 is CASRMTGGNQPQHF. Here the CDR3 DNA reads TGTGCCAGTAGGATGACAGGGGGCAATCAGCCCCAGCATTTT.